This T cell receptor beta chain was found in a study of blood T cell repertoires in COVID-19. Study as a whole: The United States, Italy and Spain supplied acute and convalescent COVID-19 samples. In each case, the material was cDNA or gDNA derived from T cells, B-cell-depleted T cells, or PBMCs.

Study processing details: For nucleated cells, counts were estimated from reference gene primer amplification. Here immunoSEQ multiplex PCR was the method, and the copy in TCRdb shows in-frame clones only, minus some. V and J calls plus clone size are reproduced from that table; the DNA served to infer D and trimming. Of 87,000 or so clones in the sample, approximately 80% were seen once. This CDR3 spans 13 amino acids. The germline V gene encodes CDR1 SGHTA and CDR2 FQGNSA. V was cut by 3 bases and J by 7 bases, with 12 bases left in between. Only a few counts were recorded for this clone. This clonotype was sampled from a woman in her 70s with acute or convalescent COVID-19. This chain links TRBV7-2 with TRBJ1-2, with D possibly being TRBD1 (6 bases). What was sequenced was peripheral blood. The CDR3 here is CASSFVGASGYTF. The CDR3 nucleotides are TGTGCCAGCAGCTTCGTGGGGGCCTCTGGCTACACCTTC. Drawing the rest from reference TRBV7-2 and TRBJ1-2, the complete variable domain is GAGVSQSPSNKVTEKGKDVELRCDPISGHTALYWYRQSLGQGLEFLIYFQGNSAPDKSGLPSDRFSAERTGGSVSTLTIQRTQQEDSAVYLCASSFVGASGYTFGSGTRLTVV.